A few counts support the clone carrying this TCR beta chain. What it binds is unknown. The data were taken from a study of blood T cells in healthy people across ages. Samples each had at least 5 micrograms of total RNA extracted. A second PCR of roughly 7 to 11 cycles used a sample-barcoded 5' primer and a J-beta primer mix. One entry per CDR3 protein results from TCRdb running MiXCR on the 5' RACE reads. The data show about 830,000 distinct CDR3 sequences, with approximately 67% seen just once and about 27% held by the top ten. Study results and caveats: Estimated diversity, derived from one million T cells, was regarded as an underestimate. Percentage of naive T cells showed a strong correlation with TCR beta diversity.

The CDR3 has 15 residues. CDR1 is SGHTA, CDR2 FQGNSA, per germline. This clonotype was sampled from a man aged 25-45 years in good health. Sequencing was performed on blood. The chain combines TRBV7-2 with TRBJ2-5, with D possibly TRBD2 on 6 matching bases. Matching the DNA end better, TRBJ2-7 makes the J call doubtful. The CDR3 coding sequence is TGTGCCAGCAGCTTATATCTGGCGGGGTCGGGCGAGCAGTACTTC. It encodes CASSLYLAGSGEQYF.